The TCR beta chain under discussion was sequenced for a study of T-cell reconstitution after alpha-beta-depleted transplantation in children. CDR3 length equals 12 residues. Trimming pared 5 bases from V and 4 bases from J, leaving 8 bases between. CDR1 SGHVS and CDR2 FNYEAQ come from the germline V gene. Unique molecular identifiers were used to barcode this TCRbeta library. TCRdb re-derived calls from the PCR reads in MiXCR, one entry per CDR3 protein. The repertoire has 350,000 to 450,000 distinct CDR3 sequences, about a fifth of them found once; the top ten carry 3.8%. In this sample, this clonotype turned up a few times.

The clonotype comes from a human donor who donated a stem cell graft to a child with acute myeloid leukemia. V and J are TRBV7-6 and TRBJ2-5; D is uncertain. Here the sequenced sample was PBMCs from the stem cell graft donor, taken from the stem cell graft. The CDR3 reads CASSRLVETQYF. Here the CDR3 DNA reads TGTGCCAGCAGCCGACTTGTAGAGACCCAGTACTTC.